Listed below are T cell receptor beta chains from one sample, sequenced in a study of T cell repertoires in cytomegalovirus infection. TCRdb re-called the reads with MiXCR, one entry per CDR3 protein. The sample yields about 130,000 distinct CDR3 sequences, 20% to 30% seen once. These receptors' antigens are unknown. The sequenced sample consisted of PBMCs, sequenced either directly or after in vitro stimulation (not recorded which). The receptors were gathered from a human donor in good health (CMV status not recorded). Some clones in this sample may be carry-over from other donors' samples. Both conserved end residues are part of each CDR3. The order of the fields is CDR3 DNA, CDR3 protein, D gene, V gene, J gene, clone size. D genes are given only for firm matches. Clone size, where shown, is once, few, many, or a class for clones that have expanded.

TGTGCCAGCAGCCCAGGGGGAATGAGGAATGAGCAGTTCTTC	CASSPGGMRNEQFF	TRBD1	TRBV12-3/TRBV12-4	TRBJ2-1	many
TGTGCCAGCTCCACCCGGGGGTACAGCTCCTACAATGAGCAGTTCTTC	CASSTRGYSSYNEQFF	NA	TRBV7-8	TRBJ2-1	many
TGTGCCAGCAGCCCGGGGACTGCATATACGCAGTATTTT	CASSPGTAYTQYF	NA	TRBV11-2	TRBJ2-3	many
TGTGCCAGCAGTGGGTCCCTGCCCCCATACGAGCAGTACTTC	CASSGSLPPYEQYF	NA	TRBV25-1	TRBJ2-7	NA
TGTGCCAGCAGCCCGGGGGACACAGGGGTCTATGGCTACACCTTC	CASSPGDTGVYGYTF	TRBD1	TRBV5-4	TRBJ1-2	few
TGTGCCAGCAGTTTCGCAAAGACCCAGTACTTC	CASSFAKTQYF	NA	TRBV12-3/TRBV12-4	TRBJ2-5	few
TGCAGCGTGGAACAGGGGACGAACACTGAAGCTTTCTTT	CSVEQGTNTEAFF	TRBD1	TRBV29-1	TRBJ1-1	NA
TGTGCCACCAGTGCCCCCTCGGGTAGCAATCAGCCCCAGCATTTT	CATSAPSGSNQPQHF	NA	TRBV24-1	TRBJ1-5	NA
TGTGCCAGTAGTTTGACTAGCACGGCCGAGACCCAGTACTTC	CASSLTSTAETQYF	TRBD2	TRBV19	TRBJ2-5	NA
TGTGCCAGCAGCCCCAATGTGGGTAAAGGGAACACCGGGGAGCTGTTTTTT	CASSPNVGKGNTGELFF	NA	TRBV7-2	TRBJ2-2	NA
TGTGCCAGCAGCGCCAAACCAGGGTCTTCACCCCTCCACTTT	CASSAKPGSSPLHF	NA	TRBV11-2	TRBJ1-6	few
TGTGCCAGTAGTATCGCACCCTCATCACGGACTAGCACAGATACGCAGTATTTT	CASSIAPSSRTSTDTQYF	NA	TRBV19	TRBJ2-3	NA
TGTGCCAGCAGCCAACTCCAGGGAAAAACCTCTGGGGCCAACGTCCTGACTTTC	CASSQLQGKTSGANVLTF	NA	TRBV3-1	TRBJ2-6	NA
TGTGCCAGTAGTATGTCCTGGTCTTTACGCGGAAACACCATATATTTT	CASSMSWSLRGNTIYF	NA	TRBV19	TRBJ1-3	NA
TGTGCCAGCAGTAACAGACTAGCGGGACTTGGCGGGGAGCTGTTTTTT	CASSNRLAGLGGELFF	TRBD2	TRBV7-6	TRBJ2-2	many
TGTGCCAGCAGTTTCGGAGTAGCGGGAGCAGAGACCCAGTACTTC	CASSFGVAGAETQYF	TRBD2	TRBV12-3/TRBV12-4	TRBJ2-5	NA
TGTGCTAGTGGTTTGCAGACAGGGGGGACCGGGGAGCTGTTTTTT	CASGLQTGGTGELFF	TRBD1	TRBV12-5	TRBJ2-2	few
TGTGCCAGCAGCCGAGGCGGGGCGGCTGCCTCCTACAATGAGCAGTTCTTC	CASSRGGAAASYNEQFF	NA	TRBV7-2	TRBJ2-1	many
TGTGCCAGCAGCTTAGCTATGGTTACGGGGGTTTGGACTGAAGCTTTCTTT	CASSLAMVTGVWTEAFF	NA	TRBV7-2	TRBJ1-1	many
TGTGCCAGCAGCTTTAGCGGGTGGCGATCTGGGGCCAACGTCCTGACTTTC	CASSFSGWRSGANVLTF	TRBD2	TRBV7-2	TRBJ2-6	many
TGTGCCAGCAGAAGGACACGTTACTACGAGCAGTACTTC	CASRRTRYYEQYF	NA	TRBV12-3/TRBV12-4	TRBJ2-7	NA
TGCGCCAGCAGCTTCCAGGGGGGGAACACCGGGGAGCTGTTTTTT	CASSFQGGNTGELFF	NA	TRBV5-1	TRBJ2-2	NA
TGCAGTGCTATTAGACAGCAACTAAACACTGAAGCTTTCTTT	CSAIRQQLNTEAFF	NA	TRBV20-1	TRBJ1-1	few
TGCGCCAGCAGCCAAGGGGACACTGAAGCTTTCTTT	CASSQGDTEAFF	NA	TRBV4-3	TRBJ1-1	NA
TGTGCCATAACAGGGGGCCCAGATACGCAGTATTTT	CAITGGPDTQYF	TRBD1	TRBV28	TRBJ2-3	NA
TGTGCCACCAGCGTAGGACTAGATTTCTACGAGCAGTACTTC	CATSVGLDFYEQYF	TRBD2	TRBV15	TRBJ2-7	NA
TGTGCCAGCAGTGTGGCAGGAGGGACTGAAGCTTTCTTT	CASSVAGGTEAFF	NA	TRBV25-1	TRBJ1-1	few
TGCGCCAGCAGCCAAGATATGGCATTAAATGAGCAGTTCTTC	CASSQDMALNEQFF	NA	TRBV4-1	TRBJ2-1	NA
TGTGCCAGCAGCTTAATCCCGGTACACGAGCAGTACTTC	CASSLIPVHEQYF	NA	TRBV11-2	TRBJ2-7	NA
TGTGCCAGCAGCTTTTTGGGTTCACCCCTCCACTTT	CASSFLGSPLHF	NA	TRBV7-2	TRBJ1-6	NA
TGCAGTGCTAGTTCCATGGGGAGCATCGGGGAGCTGTTTTTT	CSASSMGSIGELFF	NA	TRBV20-1	TRBJ2-2	NA
TGTGCCAGCAGCCCCTCCTGGCGCGAGACCCAGTACTTC	CASSPSWRETQYF	NA	TRBV7-2	TRBJ2-5	few
TGTGCCAGTAGCCGACAGAGCGACTATGGCTACACCTTC	CASSRQSDYGYTF	NA	TRBV19	TRBJ1-2	NA
TGTGCCAGCAGTGTGGATGTCGCGGGAATATCCTACAATGAGCAGTTCTTC	CASSVDVAGISYNEQFF	NA	TRBV28	TRBJ2-1	NA
TGTGCCAGCAGCTCGGTGACTCGGAGCTCCTACAATGAGCAGTTCTTC	CASSSVTRSSYNEQFF	NA	TRBV7-8	TRBJ2-1	many
TGTGCCAGCAGCCCCCTGGGGGCTAGCGGGAATGTTTACAATGAGCAGTTCTTC	CASSPLGASGNVYNEQFF	TRBD2	TRBV11-2	TRBJ2-1	NA